The 25 T cell receptor beta chains reported below all come from one sample, sequenced in a study of cytomegalovirus exposure and HLA in healthy donors (dated by TCRdb to 2017 to 2019). The receptor library was made with the immunoSEQ multiplex PCR assay. The multiplex PCR relied on a mix of 60 forward primers for TCR Vbeta segments and 13 reverse primers for TCR Jbeta segments. TCRdb took this table from immuneACCESS and kept in-frame rearrangements with V and J called. Such tables lack part of the clones; where checked against another copy, unresolved V genes explain under half of the gap, and the rest is unexplained. A total of 100,000 or so clones appear in this sample, roughly 76% of them only once. The ten largest clones add up to approximately 7.2% of the sample. The sample was PBMCs. The receptors originated from a man aged 25 to 45 in good health and CMV-seropositive.

This sequence joins TRBV4-1 and TRBJ2-7; D ambiguous. V dropped 4 bases and J dropped 6 bases, with 4 bases sitting between them. The CDR3 has 10 residues. CDR1 is MGHRA, CDR2 YSYEKL, per germline. The CDR3 spells CASSPCEQYF. DNA for the CDR3: TGCGCCAGCAGCCCTTGCGAGCAGTACTTC.

The CDR3 DNA sequence: TGTGCCAGCAGCTCCCGCGGGGGCGATACGCAGTATTTT. Protein product: CASSSRGGDTQYF. The chain is built from TRBV11-2 and TRBJ2-3; D may be TRBD2 (7 bases). This CDR3 has 13 amino acids. Deletions cut 4 bases from V and 6 bases from J, with 11 bases between. Per the germline V gene, CDR1 is SGHAT and CDR2 is FQNNGV.

The V call is TRBV6-1, the J call TRBJ1-4, with no clear D. V gave up 8 bases and J gave up 4 bases, with 11 bases separating them. CDR3 size: 13 residues. Germline-derived CDR1 and CDR2 are MNHNS and SASEGT. CDR3 region: CASLRGLNEKLFF. The CDR3 DNA reads as TGTGCCAGCCTTCGAGGCCTTAATGAAAAACTGTTTTTT.

This clone was detected only a few times. V is TRBV5-1 and J is TRBJ2-6, with D possibly being TRBD2 (6 bases). The CDR3 loop spans 16 amino acids. Germline CDR1 and CDR2: SGHRS and YFSETQ. V was trimmed by 4 bases and J by 0 bases, leaving 11 bases between them. CDR3 residues: CASSPEGSSGANVLTF. The CDR3 DNA sequence: TGCGCCAGCAGCCCGGAGGGCAGCTCTGGGGCCAACGTCCTGACTTTC. Full variable domain (rest looked up from reference TRBV5-1 and TRBJ2-6): KAGVTQTPRYLIKTRGQQVTLSCSPISGHRSVSWYQQTPGQGLQFLFEYFSETQRNKGNFPGRFSGRQFSNSRSEMNVSTLELGDSALYLCASSPEGSSGANVLTFGAGSRLTVL.

The chain joins TRBV2 to TRBJ1-5, with D perhaps TRBD1 (6 bases). Looked up from germline, CDR1 is SNHLY and CDR2 is FYNNEI. Trimming left V 4 bases short and J 0 bases short, with 13 bases between. The CDR3 length is 16 residues. CDR3 region: CASSVGGGGSNQPQHF. CDR3 in DNA: TGTGCCAGCAGTGTCGGGGGCGGGGGTAGCAATCAGCCCCAGCATTTT.

This CDR3 is CASSLTSGAYEQYF. CDR3 sequence (DNA): TGCGCCAGCAGCTTGACTAGCGGGGCCTACGAGCAGTACTTC. V is TRBV5-1 and J is TRBJ2-5, with TRBD2 identical over 10 bases. The DNA end favors TRBJ2-7, so the J call may be wrong. Germline values: CDR1 SGHRS, CDR2 YFSETQ. CDR3 length: 14 residues.

The chain recombines TRBV5-1 with TRBJ1-1; 8 nucleotides align to TRBD1. The germline CDR1 and CDR2 sequences are SGHRS and YFSETQ. The CDR3 is 14 amino acids. J lost 0 bases, V lost 5 bases, and 3 bases had no gene match. CDR3 region: CASREQGVNTEAFF. CDR3 DNA: TGCGCCAGCAGAGAACAGGGGGTGAACACTGAAGCTTTCTTT.

V usage is TRBV6-5 and J usage is TRBJ2-3; tentative D call: TRBD1 (6 bases). Trimming left V 6 bases short and J 4 bases short, with 14 bases between. The CDR3 sequence is 14 residues long. Germline lookup yields CDR1 MNHEY and CDR2 SVGAGI. CDR3 residues: CASSRTASSDTQYF. The CDR3 DNA sequence: TGTGCCAGCAGCCGGACAGCGAGTTCAGATACGCAGTATTTT.

This clone was picked up one time. The V call is TRBV6-6, the J call TRBJ2-1; TRBD2 matches 8 bases. After removal of 6 bases from V and 0 bases from J, the junction contained 1 base not matched to a gene. This CDR3 region has 14 residues. Germline assignment: CDR1 MNHNY and CDR2 SVGAGI (reference sequence). The CDR3 DNA reads as TGTGCCAGCAGCCGGGGGGGCTCCTACAATGAGCAGTTCTTC. Encoded protein: CASSRGGSYNEQFF.

This clone was picked up one time. The V call is TRBV18, the J call TRBJ1-1; D uncertain. CDR3 length: 15 residues. Germline values: CDR1 KGHSH, CDR2 LQKENI. V gave up 5 bases and J gave up 0 bases, with 13 bases separating them. In nucleotides, the CDR3 is TGTGCCAGCTCAGCGACACAATTGATGAACACTGAAGCTTTCTTT. Encoded protein: CASSATQLMNTEAFF.

This clone appeared a single time. The chain links TRBV30 to TRBJ2-2; D is unresolved. This CDR3 contains 12 residues. V was shortened by 4 bases and J by 5 bases, with 8 bases between the two germline ends. Germline V gives CDR1 GTSNPN, CDR2 SVGIG (reference sequence). The CDR3 region has the DNA TGTGCCTGGACTATAGAAACCGGGGAGCTGTTTTTT. Translating it yields CAWTIETGELFF.

V is TRBV4-3 and J is TRBJ2-2; D possibly corresponds to TRBD1 (5 bases). CDR1 LGHNA and CDR2 YSLEER come from the germline V gene. This CDR3 region has 13 residues. Deletions cut 0 bases from V and 11 bases from J, with 10 bases between. The CDR3 is CASSQDSTGELFF. The CDR3 bases are TGCGCCAGCAGCCAAGATAGCACAGGAGAGCTGTTTTTT.

The rearrangement uses TRBV5-1 and TRBJ1-2; D is unclear. Trimming removed 4 bases at V and 2 bases at J, with 6 bases between. The CDR3 is made up of 12 amino acids. Germline V gives CDR1 SGHRS, CDR2 YFSETQ. This CDR3 reads CASSPHNYGYTF. CDR3 nucleotides: TGCGCCAGCAGCCCACACAACTATGGCTACACCTTC.

V gene TRBV9 combines with J gene TRBJ1-1, with D perhaps TRBD1 (6 bases). The V gene's germline CDR1 is SGDLS and CDR2 YYNGEE. V lost 0 bases to trimming and J lost 5 bases, with 11 bases between them. This CDR3 contains 14 residues. DNA of the CDR3: TGTGCCAGCAGCGTAGTCCCAGGGGTGACTGAAGCTTTCTTT. This translates into CASSVVPGVTEAFF.

The chain links TRBV5-6 to TRBJ2-3; 8 bases line up with TRBD1. The germline gives CDR1 SGHDT, CDR2 YYEEEE. CDR3 length equals 14 residues. V shed 1 base and J 5 bases; nucleotides not matched to a gene: 3. DNA for the CDR3: TGTGCCAGCAGCTTGCGGACAGGGATAGATACGCAGTATTTT. Translated, it gives CASSLRTGIDTQYF.

The chain couples TRBV4-1 to TRBJ2-7; 9 bases fit TRBD1. This CDR3 spans 16 amino acids. Germline V gene sequence: CDR1 MGHRA, CDR2 YSYEKL. V was clipped by 4 bases and J by 5 bases; unmatched bases: 12. As DNA, the CDR3 is TGCGCCAGCAGCCTGACAGGGGGTACCCAGTGGGACGAGCAGTACTTC. Protein: CASSLTGGTQWDEQYF.

V usage is TRBV5-1 and J usage is TRBJ2-5; the match to TRBD2 covers 13 bases. This CDR3 contains 17 residues. Trimming at V came to 4 bases and at J to 5 bases, leaving 11 bases not matched to a gene. Germline V gene data show CDR1 as SGHRS and CDR2 as YFSETQ. The CDR3 DNA reads TGCGCCAGCAGCCCTGGACTAGCGGGGGCCTCAGGGGAGACCCAGTACTTC. Amino acids: CASSPGLAGASGETQYF. Drawing the rest from reference TRBV5-1 and TRBJ2-5, the complete variable domain is KAGVTQTPRYLIKTRGQQVTLSCSPISGHRSVSWYQQTPGQGLQFLFEYFSETQRNKGNFPGRFSGRQFSNSRSEMNVSTLELGDSALYLCASSPGLAGASGETQYFGPGTRLLVL.

The J gene is TRBJ2-3, the V gene TRBV28, with 8 bases aligning to TRBD2. Germline V gives CDR1 MDHEN, CDR2 SYDVKM. V shed 5 bases and J 4 bases; nucleotides not matched to a gene: 11. CDR3 length: 16 residues. The CDR3 bases are TGTGCCAGCAGTCCCCTGGGTAGCGGGGCTGCAGATACGCAGTATTTT. Amino acid sequence: CASSPLGSGAADTQYF.

V and J are TRBV18 and TRBJ2-1, with TRBD2 matching 8 bases. V lost 4 bases to trimming and J lost 7 bases; unmatched junction nucleotides: 3. Per germline, CDR1 KGHSH and CDR2 LQKENI. The CDR3 runs to 13 residues. The CDR3 region has the DNA TGTGCCAGCTCACGACTAGCGTCGAATGAGCAGTTCTTC. Protein sequence: CASSRLASNEQFF.

The V gene is TRBV6-1, the J gene TRBJ2-7; no clear D gene. The germline CDR1 and CDR2 sequences are MNHNS and SASEGT. V was shortened by 6 bases and J by 1 base, with 7 bases between the two germline ends. The CDR3 consists of 12 residues. This chain's CDR3 is CASRPGSYEQYF. CDR3 DNA sequence: TGTGCCAGCAGGCCAGGATCCTACGAGCAGTACTTC.

This clone was recorded a few times. The sample has other DNA sequences that encode this CDR3 too. V usage is TRBV5-1 and J usage is TRBJ1-2; D possibly corresponds to TRBD1 (6 bases). The CDR3 consists of 13 residues. Germline assignment: CDR1 SGHRS and CDR2 YFSETQ. V lost 4 bases and J 4 bases, leaving 11 bases between the germline ends. The CDR3 sequence: CASSLDRLYGYTF. CDR3 coding DNA: TGCGCCAGCAGCCTCGACAGGCTCTATGGCTACACCTTC.

The chain uses TRBV2 and TRBJ2-5; D possibly corresponds to TRBD2 (6 bases). This CDR3 has 13 residues. The germline V and J ends were trimmed by 4 bases and 4 bases, with 10 bases remaining between them. CDR1 and CDR2 (germline): SNHLY, FYNNEI. The CDR3 bases are TGTGCCAGCAGTGTAGGAGGGAGAGAGACCCAGTACTTC. The encoded protein is CASSVGGRETQYF. Supplemented by reference TRBV2 and TRBJ2-5, the full variable domain reads EPEVTQTPSHQVTQMGQEVILRCVPISNHLYFYWYRQILGQKVEFLVSFYNNEISEKSEIFDDQFSVERPDGSNFTLKIRSTKLEDSAMYFCASSVGGRETQYFGPGTRLLVL.

This clone appeared a few times. This chain joins TRBV9 and TRBJ2-7; D is possibly TRBD2 (7 bases). This CDR3 is built from 14 residues. Between the trimmed V and J ends, which lost 5 bases and 2 bases, there was a span of 14 bases. Germline-derived CDR1 and CDR2 are SGDLS and YYNGEE. The CDR3 spells CASSQGGETYEQYF. Written as DNA, the CDR3 is TGTGCCAGCAGTCAAGGGGGGGAGACCTACGAGCAGTACTTC.

The rearrangement uses TRBV6-5 and TRBJ2-3; 7 bases fit TRBD1. There are 14 residues in the CDR3. Germline CDR1 MNHEY, CDR2 SVGAGI. J gave up 5 bases and V 7 bases, and 9 bases lay outside the gene matches. Here the CDR3 DNA reads TGTGCCAGCATTCAGACAGGGACCAGAGATACGCAGTATTTT. This gives the protein CASIQTGTRDTQYF.

The chain links TRBV6-5 to TRBJ2-3, with D possibly TRBD1 on 5 matching bases. V lost 6 bases and J 4 bases, leaving 17 bases between the germline ends. From germline, CDR1 is MNHEY and CDR2 SVGAGI. This CDR3 has 15 amino acids. The CDR3 DNA reads as TGTGCCAGCAGCTGGGGCCGAAACCCCTCAGATACGCAGTATTTT. Translating it yields CASSWGRNPSDTQYF.